This T cell receptor beta chain derives from a study of T cells in Graves' hyperthyroidism and ophthalmopathy. This clonotype was seen only a few times. The CDR3 spans 15 residues. Trimming cost V 6 bases and J 4 bases; bases outside gene matches: 10. Germline V gene lookup returns CDR1 DFQATT and CDR2 SNEGSKA (reference sequence). Researchers amplified the TCR beta CDR3 regions from RNA transcripts. Initially, a first-round RT-PCR of the TCR CDR3 employed the HTBI primer set. TCRdb redid the calling of the multiplex PCR reads with MiXCR, one entry per CDR3 protein. The table records roughly 580,000 distinct CDR3 sequences, about 15% of them present only once.

The sequence came from a woman aged 25-40 years with Graves' hyperthyroidism that later progressed to Graves' ophthalmopathy. Sequenced material: blood. The J gene is TRBJ2-2, the V gene TRBV20-1; the match to TRBD2 covers 8 bases. CDR3 sequence: CSAPGLVPGTGELFF. In DNA, the CDR3 is TGCAGTGCCCCGGGACTAGTGCCGGGCACCGGGGAGCTGTTTTTT.